The 28 T cell receptor beta chains reported below all come from one sample, sequenced in a study of CD8+ T cells in alopecia areata. Isolated RNA was reverse transcribed into cDNA used as the sequencing template. Clones were sequenced by immunoSEQ multiplex PCR, and TCRdb holds only the in-frame ones, with some missing. The table has some 110,000 clones, 50% to 75% seen once. The treatment was: oral pan-JAK inhibitor, 5-10 mg twice daily. The sequencing used CD8+ T cells sorted from blood, collected at week 4, from a patient treated with tofacitinib. Source of these receptors: a human donor with alopecia areata.

This sequence joins TRBV30 and TRBJ2-1; 14 bases are shared with TRBD2. Germline values: CDR1 GTSNPN, CDR2 SVGIG (reference sequence). V shed 2 bases, J shed 13 bases, and the junction held 4 bases outside the gene matches. This CDR3 is built from 13 residues. The CDR3 protein is CAWSPGLAGDQFF. As DNA, the CDR3 is TGTGCCTGGAGTCCGGGACTAGCGGGGGATCAGTTCTTC. The variable domain in full, with the rest retrieved from reference TRBV30 and TRBJ2-1, is SQTIHQWPATLVQPVGSPLSLECTVEGTSNPNLYWYRQAAGRGLQLLFYSVGIGQISSEVPQNLSASRPQDRQFILSSKKLLLSDSGFYLCAWSPGLAGDQFFGPGTRLTVL.

This chain connects TRBV6-6 to TRBJ2-3; maybe TRBD1 (7 bases). The CDR3 length is 13 residues. Germline CDR1 is MNHNY and CDR2 is SVGAGI (reference sequence). V lost 6 bases and J 6 bases, leaving 13 bases between the germline ends. DNA for the CDR3: TGTGCCAGCAGCCTCGCAGGGGGGGATACGCAGTATTTT. Amino acids: CASSLAGGDTQYF.

In this sample, this clone turned up a few times. The genes are TRBV29-1 and TRBJ1-2; D is possibly TRBD1 (6 bases). The CDR3 length is 13 residues. Germline CDR1 reads SQVTM; CDR2 reads ANQGSEA. Trimming removed 6 bases at V and 6 bases at J, with 17 bases between. The CDR3 coding sequence is TGCAGCGTGGCGGACAGCGGAGGGAATGGCTACACCTTC. It specifies CSVADSGGNGYTF.

This chain links TRBV7-9 with TRBJ2-7, with a tentative D call TRBD1 (6 bases). Germline-derived CDR1 and CDR2 are SEHNR and FQNEAQ (reference sequence). CDR3 length: 14 amino acids. V dropped 8 bases and J dropped 2 bases, with 16 bases sitting between them. In DNA, the CDR3 is TGTGCCAGCCAGGAGGCAGGGGTCACCTACGAGCAGTACTTC. It yields the protein CASQEAGVTYEQYF. Full variable domain (rest looked up from reference TRBV7-9 and TRBJ2-7): DTGVSQNPRHKITKRGQNVTFRCDPISEHNRLYWYRQTLGQGPEFLTYFQNEAQLEKSRLLSDRFSAERPKGSFSTLEIQRTEQGDSAMYLCASQEAGVTYEQYFGPGTRLTVT.

This chain uses TRBV30 with TRBJ1-6; 10 nucleotides agree with TRBD1. This CDR3 contains 15 residues. Germline values: CDR1 GTSNPN, CDR2 SVGIG (reference sequence). After removal of 3 bases from V and 8 bases from J, the junction contained 7 bases not matched to a gene. CDR3 sequence: CAWSAGQGNDSPLHF. DNA of the CDR3: TGTGCCTGGAGCGCGGGACAGGGGAACGATTCACCCCTCCACTTT.

A single count supports this clone. The rearrangement links TRBV4-1 to TRBJ2-6, with 13 bases matching TRBD2. Trimming cost V 3 bases and J 3 bases; bases outside gene matches: 5. There are 18 residues in the CDR3. Germline-derived CDR1 and CDR2 are MGHRA and YSYEKL. CDR3 region: CASSQVGTSGDGANVLTF. For the CDR3, the DNA is TGCGCCAGCAGCCAGGTCGGGACTAGCGGGGATGGGGCCAACGTCCTGACTTTC.

This chain connects TRBV7-9 to TRBJ2-1, with D unclear. The CDR3 loop spans 12 amino acids. V lost 5 bases and J lost 7, with 9 bases in between. Per germline, CDR1 SEHNR and CDR2 FQNEAQ (reference sequence). CDR3 amino acids: CASSPVGNEQFF. For the CDR3, the DNA is TGTGCCAGCAGCCCGGTAGGGAATGAGCAGTTCTTC.

The chain combines TRBV6-5 with TRBJ1-6; the match to TRBD1 covers 8 bases. The CDR3 has 14 residues. Trimming at V came to 8 bases and at J to 5 bases, leaving 5 bases not matched to a gene. Per germline, CDR1 MNHEY and CDR2 SVGAGI. CDR3 in amino acids: CASVRTGNNSPLHF. The CDR3 nucleotides are TGTGCCAGCGTGAGGACAGGGAATAATTCACCCCTCCACTTT.

This rearrangement joins TRBV19 to TRBJ2-5; D is unclear. Trimming stripped 7 bases from V and 5 bases from J, with 11 bases between. Germline V gene data show CDR1 as LNHDA and CDR2 as SQIVND (reference sequence). CDR3 length: 12 residues. This CDR3 reads CASNGLEETQYF. The CDR3 DNA sequence: TGTGCCAGTAATGGCCTGGAGGAGACCCAGTACTTC.

The rearrangement joins TRBV6-5 to TRBJ2-5, with 8 positions matching TRBD2. Trimming at V came to 8 bases and at J to 1 base, leaving 9 bases not matched to a gene. Per the germline V gene, CDR1 is MNHEY and CDR2 is SVGAGI. The CDR3 loop spans 15 amino acids. The CDR3 DNA follows: TGTGCCAGCGGGATGAGCGGGGGCCCCCAAGAGACCCAGTACTTC. As protein: CASGMSGGPQETQYF.

In its sample, this clone was seen a few times. This chain uses TRBV28 with TRBJ2-7, with 7 nucleotides matching TRBD2. CDR3 length: 15 residues. Germline trimming cut 7 bases from V and 7 bases from J; bases unmatched to any gene: 16. Germline CDR1 and CDR2: MDHEN and SYDVKM. As DNA, the CDR3 is TGTGCCAGCAAGCCCGACCGGGACTACCCCTGGGAGCAGTACTTC. Encoded protein: CASKPDRDYPWEQYF.

The CDR3 nucleotides are TGTGCCAGCAGCTTGGGACTTGTCGATGAGCAGTTCTTC. The encoded protein is CASSLGLVDEQFF. This sequence joins TRBV5-6 and TRBJ2-1; the D is unclear. Looked up from germline, CDR1 is SGHDT and CDR2 is YYEEEE. V lost 0 bases to trimming and J lost 8 bases, with 9 bases between them. The CDR3 extends over 13 amino acids.

Here the CDR3 reads CSAGFGGLAGVQETQYF. The CDR3 DNA reads as TGCAGCGCTGGCTTTGGTGGACTAGCGGGGGTTCAAGAGACCCAGTACTTC. The genes are TRBV29-1 and TRBJ2-5; 13 bases are shared with TRBD2. The CDR3 length is 17 residues. CDR1 SQVTM and CDR2 ANQGSEA come from the germline V gene. The trim removed 7 bases at V and 2 bases at J, leaving 13 bases unmatched.

The rearrangement links TRBV29-1 to TRBJ1-2; D is undetermined. There are 12 residues in the CDR3. Trimming removed 1 base from V and 4 bases from J, with 7 bases in between. Germline V lookup: CDR1 SQVTM, CDR2 ANQGSEA. Here the CDR3 DNA reads TGCAGCGTTGAAGGGCAGATCTATGGCTACACCTTC. Protein product: CSVEGQIYGYTF.

The CDR3 loop is CASSSGQGRTGELFF. In nucleotides, the CDR3 is TGTGCCAGCAGCTCCGGACAGGGGCGGACCGGGGAGCTGTTTTTT. The rearrangement uses TRBV13 and TRBJ2-2; TRBD1 matches at 9 bases. J was trimmed by 5 bases and V by 4 bases; bases with no gene match: 5. From germline, CDR1 is PRHDT and CDR2 FYEKMQ (reference sequence). The CDR3 runs to 15 residues.

This rearrangement joins TRBV27 to TRBJ2-7; 8 bases are a match to TRBD1. This CDR3 has 13 amino acids. Germline V gene data show CDR1 as MNHEY and CDR2 as SMNVEV (reference sequence). V lost 3 bases to trimming and J lost 4 bases; unmatched junction nucleotides: 2. Written as DNA, the CDR3 is TGTGCCAGCAGTTTGCAGGGGGCGTACGAGCAGTACTTC. Its protein product is CASSLQGAYEQYF.

The sample holds a few counts of this clone. The rearrangement links TRBV29-1 to TRBJ2-2; D is perhaps TRBD2 (6 bases). This CDR3 comprises 15 residues. CDR1 SQVTM and CDR2 ANQGSEA come from the germline V gene. Trimming stripped 1 base from V and 1 base from J, with 10 bases between. The CDR3 is CSVEGVAENTGELFF. The CDR3 nucleotides read TGCAGCGTTGAAGGGGTAGCGGAGAACACCGGGGAGCTGTTTTTT.

This clone has just a few counts. The chain links TRBV5-1 to TRBJ2-7; 8 bases are shared with TRBD1. Trimming removed 4 bases from V and 5 bases from J; junction bases left unmatched: 8. This CDR3 spans 14 amino acids. Germline V gene lookup returns CDR1 SGHRS and CDR2 YFSETQ. The CDR3 spells CASSPTGQGHEQYF. The CDR3 nucleotides read TGCGCCAGCAGCCCGACCGGACAGGGCCACGAGCAGTACTTC.

This clone was seen a few times. V gene TRBV7-9 combines with J gene TRBJ2-2, with a tentative D call TRBD2 (6 bases). The CDR3 runs to 14 residues. Deletions cut 5 bases from V and 3 bases from J, with 10 bases between. Germline CDR1 and CDR2: SEHNR and FQNEAQ (reference sequence). The CDR3 DNA reads as TGTGCCAGCAGCCTACGGGACTACACCGGGGAGCTGTTTTTT. Translated: CASSLRDYTGELFF.

This clone occurred a few times. Other DNA sequences in this specimen translate into the identical CDR3. J is TRBJ2-7 and V is TRBV29-1; TRBD1 agrees at 7 bases. CDR1 and CDR2 (germline): SQVTM, ANQGSEA. The CDR3 is 12 amino acids. V lost 1 base to trimming and J lost 3 bases; unmatched junction nucleotides: 0. The CDR3 region is CSVEGQGYEQYF. CDR3 DNA: TGCAGCGTTGAAGGACAGGGCTACGAGCAGTACTTC.

CDR3 loop: CATSRDRGGPYEQYF. The CDR3 DNA reads TGTGCCACCAGCAGAGACAGGGGAGGTCCTTACGAGCAGTACTTC. The V call is TRBV15, the J call TRBJ2-7; either TRBD1 or TRBD2 may fit D (6 bases each). Germline assignment: CDR1 LNHNV and CDR2 YYDKDF (reference sequence). The CDR3 is 15 amino acids. The germline V and J ends were trimmed by 0 bases and 4 bases, with 13 bases remaining between them.

J is TRBJ1-2 and V is TRBV30; TRBD1 is a possible D gene (5 bases). CDR3 length: 12 amino acids. Trimming cost V 1 base and J 4 bases, with 7 bases left between them. Germline assignment: CDR1 GTSNPN and CDR2 SVGIG (reference sequence). The CDR3 DNA reads as TGTGCCTGGAGTGACGACAGCTATGGCTACACCTTC. It specifies CAWSDDSYGYTF.

This clone was seen more than once but under ten times. The chain links TRBV6-5 to TRBJ2-2, with D unclear. Germline values: CDR1 MNHEY, CDR2 SVGAGI. V was trimmed by 1 base and J by 7 bases, leaving 13 bases between them. The CDR3 has 15 residues. CDR3 region: CASSYYRSADGELFF. CDR3 bases: TGTGCCAGCAGTTACTACAGAAGTGCGGACGGGGAGCTGTTTTTT.

This chain links TRBV6-6 with TRBJ2-3, with 11 bases identical to TRBD2. The CDR3 has 16 residues. V was pared by 6 bases and J by 5 bases, with 10 bases of the junction left unmatched. Germline V CDR1 and CDR2: MNHNY, SVGAGI (reference sequence). This CDR3 reads CASRHNSGGAGDTQYF. CDR3 coding DNA: TGTGCCAGCAGACACAATAGCGGGGGGGCCGGAGATACGCAGTATTTT.

The V and J genes are TRBV11-1 and TRBJ2-5; 8 nucleotides align to TRBD1. The V gene end was trimmed by 8 bases and the J gene end by 5 bases; junction bases not matched to a gene: 4. CDR3 length: 12 residues. Germline CDR1 SGHAT, CDR2 FQDESV (reference sequence). The CDR3 DNA reads as TGTGCCAGCGAGGGACAGGCGGAGACCCAGTACTTC. Its protein is CASEGQAETQYF.

The V call is TRBV2, the J call TRBJ2-7, with 9 bases that match TRBD1. J lost 2 bases, V lost 4 bases, and 6 bases had no gene match. This CDR3 has 15 amino acids. CDR1 is SNHLY, CDR2 FYNNEI, per germline. The CDR3 bases are TGTGCCAGCAGTGTATCCGGGACAGGGACCTACGAGCAGTACTTC. Translation gives CASSVSGTGTYEQYF.

Notes on this clone: Within the sample, other DNA sequences also encode this same CDR3. V usage is TRBV29-1 and J usage is TRBJ2-5; D possibly corresponds to TRBD1 (6 bases). With 3 bases removed from V and 1 base from J, the gap between germline ends came to 9 bases. The CDR3 length is 13 residues. Germline V gene lookup returns CDR1 SQVTM and CDR2 ANQGSEA. CDR3 bases: TGCAGCGTTGAGACAGGACTCCAAGAGACCCAGTACTTC. Its translation is CSVETGLQETQYF.

V usage is TRBV27 and J usage is TRBJ1-2, with 8 bases lining up with TRBD1. Germline CDR1 MNHEY, CDR2 SMNVEV (reference sequence). Unmatched junction bases numbered 5, after V lost 4 bases and J lost 7 bases. The CDR3 has 13 residues. DNA for the CDR3: TGTGCCAGCAGTTCAGGACAGGGCGCTGGCTACACCTTC. Encoded protein: CASSSGQGAGYTF.